This section outlines one TCR beta chain sequence together with its context. Its antigen is not identified. This sample stems from a study of cytomegalovirus exposure and HLA in healthy donors. Study-level findings and limits: TCR beta V- and J-gene trimming, according to a later analysis, was linked to a missense DCLRE1C variant. A later analysis showed HLA-associated TCR beta chains outstripping equally common others in clonal expansion.

The primer mix had 60 Vbeta and 13 Jbeta primers. TCRdb's copy holds only in-frame clones and misses some; the assay was immunoSEQ multiplex PCR. The table includes about 130,000 clones, 70% to 90% detected once. The CDR3 has 14 residues. Germline loops: CDR1 MGHDK, CDR2 SYGVNS. The V end lost 2 bases, the J end lost 7 bases, and 14 bases lay between the germline ends. V is TRBV25-1 and J is TRBJ1-2; D gene uncertain. The sequence was collected from a boy between 10 and 17 years old in good health and CMV-seronegative. The sample taken for sequencing was PBMCs. CDR3 sequence (DNA): TGTGCCAGCAGTGAAATTGGCCCGGGGAGTGGCTACACCTTC. Translation gives CASSEIGPGSGYTF.